This T cell receptor beta chain stems from a study of radiotherapy plus CTLA-4 blockade in lung cancer. General study points: Per reports, early blood T cell clone dynamics, plus interferon-beta, forecast response most strongly. Radiotherapy was combined with ipilimumab, and tumor-derived TCR clones then expanded in blood.

CDR1 is MNHEY and CDR2 is SMNVEV in the germline V gene (reference sequence). V dropped 6 bases and J dropped 9; count of bases not matched to a gene: 16. The CDR3 has 15 residues. With respect to this clone: Its matching antigen is unknown.

Generated by immunoSEQ multiplex PCR, the TCRdb table keeps only in-frame clones and is missing some. The sample yields roughly 120,000 clones, about 77% seen once. The starting material was peripheral blood, obtained from a patient treated with radiotherapy plus ipilimumab. The chain is built from TRBV27 and TRBJ2-5, with 7 bases fitting TRBD2. This TCR came from a human donor with non-small cell lung cancer who had a partial response to radiotherapy plus ipilimumab. CDR3 nucleotide sequence: TGTGCCAGCAGATCACCCACTAGCGCCAGTTGGGCCCAGTACTTC. Its protein product is CASRSPTSASWAQYF.